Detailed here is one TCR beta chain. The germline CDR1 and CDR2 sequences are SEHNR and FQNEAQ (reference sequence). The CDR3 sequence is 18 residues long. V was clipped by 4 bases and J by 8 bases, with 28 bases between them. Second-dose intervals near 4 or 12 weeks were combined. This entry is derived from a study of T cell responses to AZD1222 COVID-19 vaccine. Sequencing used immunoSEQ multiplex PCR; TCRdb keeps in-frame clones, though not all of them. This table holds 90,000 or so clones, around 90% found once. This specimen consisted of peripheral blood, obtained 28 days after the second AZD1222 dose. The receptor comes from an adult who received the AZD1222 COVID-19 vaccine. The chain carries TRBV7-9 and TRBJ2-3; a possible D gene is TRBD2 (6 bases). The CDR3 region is CASSYPREPGIFGSTQYF. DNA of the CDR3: TGTGCCAGCAGCTACCCCCGGGAGCCGGGGATTTTTGGTTCTACGCAGTATTTT.